This TCR beta chain was documented in a study of vaccination effects on CD4 cells after COVID-19. Overall study: The study obtained samples from a couple of convalescent patients 16 days and one week before vaccination.

On this clone itself: Its antigen is currently unknown.

CDR3 length: 16 amino acids. Trimming shortened V by 2 bases and J by 4 bases, and 17 bases separated the two germline ends. Per the germline V gene, CDR1 is MNHEY and CDR2 is SVGAGI. Before sequencing took place, the ViraFEST assay used viral peptide pools to expand antigen-specific CD4+ T cells. After less than twelve days in culture, the CD4+ T cells were isolated. This individual tested PCR-positive for SARS-CoV-2 infection between March and December 2020. IL-2 at about 10 IU/ml and peptides at 7.5 to 10 ug/ml were added to cultured PBMC, approximately 2 million per well. It was on days 3 and 7 that half the medium was replaced with IL-2 medium. Measured with immunoSEQ multiplex PCR; TCRdb has only the in-frame clones, and not every one. The sample holds 20,000 to 25,000 clones, about 80% seen once.

Sequences were derived from CD4+ T cells from PBMCs cultured with a peptide pool, sampled before COVID-19 vaccination. This TCR was recovered from a human donor who had a prior SARS-CoV-2 infection. V usage is TRBV6-5 and J usage is TRBJ1-2; TRBD1 is a possible D gene (5 bases). DNA for the CDR3: TGTGCCAGCAGTTACACACTTAGGGACGGACTCTATGGCTACACCTTC. Protein product: CASSYTLRDGLYGYTF.